This entry is about one TCR beta chain. The study recruited exposed participants who had met a COVID-19 case within 2 weeks before entry. The source of the sample is a study of blood T cell repertoires in COVID-19. The CDR3 contains 14 residues. V was clipped by 6 bases and J by 0 bases, with 12 bases between them. CDR1 and CDR2 (germline): MNHEY, SVGAGI. Methods used by the authors: Reference gene primers were amplified, and this amplification served to estimate nucleated cell counts. The protocol was immunoSEQ multiplex PCR, while the TCRdb copy is restricted to in-frame clones and leaves out a portion. Clone size and the V and J calls come from that table; the DNA yielded D and trimming. The data contain 200,000 to 250,000 clones, 80% to 90% of them singletons.

This chain joins TRBV6-5 and TRBJ2-7; the D gene is possibly TRBD1 (6 bases). This clonotype originated in a man aged 50-59 years who had been exposed to COVID-19. Sequenced: PBMCs or T cells enriched from blood (not recorded which). CDR3 loop: CASSRNRASYEQYV. CDR3 in DNA: TGTGCCAGCAGCCGGAACAGGGCCTCCTACGAGCAGTACGTC.